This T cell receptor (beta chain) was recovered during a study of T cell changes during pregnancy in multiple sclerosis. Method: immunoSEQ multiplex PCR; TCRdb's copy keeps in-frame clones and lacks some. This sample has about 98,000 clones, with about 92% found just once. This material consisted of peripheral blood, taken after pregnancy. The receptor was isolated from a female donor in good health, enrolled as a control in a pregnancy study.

Here the CDR3 reads CASSLSTSPFTEQYF. The CDR3 DNA follows: TGTGCCAGCAGTTTATCGACTAGCCCATTTACCGAGCAGTACTTC. The gene calls are TRBV27 and TRBJ2-7, with 7 bases fitting TRBD2. Unmatched junction bases numbered 8, after V lost 0 bases and J lost 6 bases. The germline V gene has CDR1 MNHEY and CDR2 SMNVEV (reference sequence). This CDR3 region has 15 residues.